This is a list of T cell receptor beta chains from one sample in a study of OX40 agonist ivuxolimab in advanced cancers. Repertoires were generated with immunoSEQ multiplex PCR, while TCRdb's copy carries only in-frame clones and drops some. The data hold some 97,000 clones, with about 91% observed a single time. The sample here was CD4+ or CD8+ T cells sorted from blood, taken in a trial of the OX40 agonist ivuxolimab. The receptors originated from an adult with an advanced solid tumor such as melanoma, head and neck, liver or kidney cancer. Both conserved end residues are part of each CDR3. The order of the fields is D gene, J gene, V gene, clone size, CDR3 protein, CDR3 DNA. D genes are given only for firm matches. Some rows have no size entry. The others give once, few or many, or a class for an expanded clone.

NA,TRBJ2-7,TRBV5-1,NA,CASSLGGSSYEQYF,TGCGCCAGCAGCTTGGGGGGATCATCCTACGAGCAGTACTTC
NA,TRBJ2-2,TRBV6-1,few,CASSEAPTGELFF,TGTGCCAGCAGTGAAGCTCCGACCGGGGAGCTGTTTTTT
TRBD1,TRBJ2-2,TRBV7-8,NA,CASSRRDSVNTGELFF,TGTGCCAGCAGCCGCCGGGACAGTGTGAACACCGGGGAGCTGTTTTTT
NA,TRBJ1-6,TRBV6-5,NA,CASSYSHRVEDSPLHF,TGTGCCAGCAGTTACAGCCACAGGGTGGAGGATTCACCCCTCCACTTT
NA,TRBJ1-2,TRBV5-1,NA,CASSRGTDLYGYTF,TGCGCCAGCAGCAGGGGGACTGACTTATATGGCTACACCTTC
TRBD1,TRBJ2-5,TRBV6-5,NA,CASSSGTGPQETQYF,TGTGCCAGCAGCTCCGGGACAGGGCCCCAAGAGACCCAGTACTTC
TRBD1,TRBJ2-5,TRBV4-1,NA,CASSQVDREETQYF,TGCGCCAGCAGCCAAGTGGACAGGGAAGAGACCCAGTACTTC
NA,TRBJ1-5,TRBV2,NA,CASTTVLNQPQHF,TGTGCCAGCACGACAGTCCTCAATCAGCCCCAGCATTTT
NA,TRBJ2-6,TRBV10-3,NA,CAISPLGGLSPGANVLTF,TGTGCCATCAGTCCCCTGGGAGGCCTAAGCCCTGGGGCCAACGTCCTGACTTTC
TRBD1,TRBJ1-1,TRBV9,NA,CASSKRDRVGTEAFF,TGTGCCAGCAGCAAAAGGGACAGGGTGGGCACTGAAGCTTTCTTT
TRBD2,TRBJ2-5,TRBV5-8,NA,CASSPGGGRRETQYF,TGTGCCAGCAGCCCGGGCGGCGGGAGACGGGAGACCCAGTACTTC
NA,TRBJ2-2,TRBV5-1,NA,CASSSPPGGPNTGELFF,TGCGCCAGCAGCTCACCCCCGGGGGGCCCCAACACCGGGGAGCTGTTTTTT
NA,TRBJ2-1,TRBV30,NA,CAWSVGPTGKGYNEQFF,TGTGCCTGGAGTGTTGGCCCTACAGGGAAAGGCTACAATGAGCAGTTCTTC
NA,TRBJ2-5,TRBV7-3,NA,CASSPGSQETQYF,TGTGCCAGCAGCCCCGGGTCCCAAGAGACCCAGTACTTC
TRBD2,TRBJ2-3,TRBV5-1,NA,CASSGGLASTDTQYF,TGCGCCAGCAGCGGCGGACTAGCGAGCACAGATACGCAGTATTTT
TRBD1,TRBJ1-1,TRBV6-5,NA,CASNRDRVNTEAFF,TGTGCCAGCAACAGGGACAGGGTGAACACTGAAGCTTTCTTT
TRBD1,TRBJ2-3,TRBV5-4,NA,CASGRGTGIQDTQYF,TGTGCCAGCGGCCGAGGGACAGGGATCCAAGATACGCAGTATTTT
NA,TRBJ2-1,TRBV7-9,NA,CASSKRGISDYNEQFF,TGTGCCAGCAGCAAGAGGGGAATCAGTGATTACAATGAGCAGTTCTTC
TRBD1,TRBJ1-1,TRBV30,NA,CGGQGRRGTEAFF,TGCGGAGGACAGGGGCGAAGGGGGACTGAAGCTTTCTTT
NA,TRBJ2-3,TRBV27,NA,CASSLQGDTQYF,TGTGCCAGCAGTCTCCAGGGTGATACGCAGTATTTT
NA,TRBJ1-2,TRBV10-3,NA,CAISDQGRSGYTF,TGTGCCATCAGTGACCAGGGCAGAAGTGGCTACACCTTC
TRBD1,TRBJ1-4,TRBV6-5,NA,CASRRTGGGEKLFF,TGTGCCAGCAGACGGACAGGGGGTGGTGAAAAACTGTTTTTT
NA,TRBJ2-1,TRBV11-2,NA,CASSLVGRENEQFF,TGTGCCAGCAGCTTAGTGGGCCGGGAAAATGAGCAGTTCTTC
NA,TRBJ2-7,TRBV5-1,NA,CASSLDGLGSSYEQYF,TGCGCCAGCAGCTTGGATGGTCTGGGAAGCTCCTACGAGCAGTACTTC
NA,TRBJ2-2,TRBV15,NA,CATSRDPSGELFF,TGTGCCACCAGCAGAGATCCGTCCGGGGAGCTGTTTTTT
NA,TRBJ1-3,TRBV6-6,NA,CASSYSGGGSGNTIYF,TGTGCCAGCAGTTACTCCGGCGGGGGATCCGGAAACACCATATATTTT
NA,TRBJ2-1,TRBV7-3,NA,CASSLSRGSYNEQFF,TGTGCCAGCAGCTTAAGTCGCGGCTCCTACAATGAGCAGTTCTTC
NA,TRBJ2-1,TRBV5-1,NA,CASSHKQSSYNEQFF,TGCGCCAGCAGCCACAAGCAATCCTCCTACAATGAGCAGTTCTTC
TRBD1,TRBJ1-6,TRBV2,NA,CASRIDRGHSPLHF,TGTGCCAGCAGAATAGACAGGGGTCATTCACCCCTCCACTTT
NA,TRBJ2-5,TRBV5-1,NA,CASSAGTPIGPQYF,TGCGCCAGCAGCGCCGGGACACCCATCGGGCCCCAGTACTTC
TRBD2,TRBJ2-3,TRBV28,NA,CASSLSGSRTDTQYF,TGTGCCAGCAGCCTGAGCGGGAGTCGCACAGATACGCAGTATTTT
NA,TRBJ2-3,TRBV21-1,NA,CASSKGERESGTDTQYF,TGTGCCAGCAGCAAAGGTGAGCGGGAGTCCGGCACAGATACGCAGTATTTT
NA,TRBJ1-5,TRBV6-6,NA,CASSRDVFNQPQHF,TGTGCCAGCAGTCGGGACGTATTCAATCAGCCCCAGCATTTT
NA,TRBJ1-1,TRBV5-1,NA,CASSLDGRSNTEAFF,TGCGCCAGCAGCTTGGATGGCAGATCTAACACTGAAGCTTTCTTT
NA,TRBJ1-5,TRBV19,NA,CASSIKGQPQHF,TGTGCCAGTAGTATAAAGGGTCAGCCCCAGCATTTT
NA,TRBJ2-7,TRBV12-2,once,CASRLVQREATPYYEQYF,TGTGCAAGTCGCTTAGTACAGCGGGAGGCTACCCCCTACTACGAGCAGTACTTC
NA,TRBJ2-7,TRBV4-1,NA,CASSQAPGVFYEQYF,TGCGCCAGCAGCCAAGCCCCGGGAGTTTTTTACGAGCAGTACTTC
NA,TRBJ1-4,TRBV2,NA,CANSVDRTNEKLFF,TGTGCCAACAGTGTAGACAGAACTAATGAAAAACTGTTTTTT
TRBD1,TRBJ2-7,TRBV28,NA,CASSSRTGTYYEQYF,TGTGCCAGCAGTTCCCGGACAGGGACTTACTACGAGCAGTACTTC
NA,TRBJ1-6,TRBV19,NA,CASSTKTQASYNSPLHF,TGTGCCAGTAGTACCAAGACCCAAGCGTCCTATAATTCACCCCTCCACTTT
NA,TRBJ1-3,TRBV11-2,NA,CASGHVGVGNTIYF,TGTGCCAGCGGCCATGTGGGGGTCGGAAACACCATATATTTT
NA,TRBJ1-2,TRBV28,NA,CASSLSNYGYTF,TGTGCCAGCAGTTTATCTAACTATGGCTACACCTTC
NA,TRBJ1-2,TRBV7-9,NA,CASSLGGAATNYGYTF,TGTGCCAGCAGCTTAGGAGGGGCAGCAACTAACTATGGCTACACCTTC
NA,TRBJ2-1,TRBV19,NA,CASSNLPSGYNEQFF,TGTGCCAGTAGCAACCTCCCCTCTGGGTACAATGAGCAGTTCTTC
NA,TRBJ2-3,TRBV5-4,NA,CASSVDGGRDTQYF,TGTGCCAGCAGCGTGGATGGTGGGAGAGATACGCAGTATTTT
NA,TRBJ2-2,TRBV30,NA,CAWRVLLPTGELFF,TGTGCCTGGAGGGTATTGTTGCCCACCGGGGAGCTGTTTTTT
TRBD1,TRBJ1-2,TRBV10-3,once,CAISESGTGEDYGYTF,TGTGCCATCAGTGAGTCGGGGACAGGGGAGGACTATGGCTACACCTTC
NA,TRBJ1-1,TRBV10-2,NA,CASSDRSSTEAFF,TGCGCCAGCAGTGACAGGTCGAGCACTGAAGCTTTCTTT
TRBD2,TRBJ2-5,TRBV10-3,NA,CAISDPIGDPGTSGNQETQYF,TGTGCCATCAGTGACCCGATAGGGGACCCGGGGACTAGCGGAAACCAAGAGACCCAGTACTTC
NA,TRBJ2-2,TRBV19,NA,CASRRTADTGELFF,TGTGCCAGTAGGCGGACAGCCGACACCGGGGAGCTGTTTTTT
TRBD2,TRBJ2-7,TRBV6-1,NA,CASSEDVLAGDSYEQYF,TGTGCCAGCAGTGAAGACGTACTAGCGGGGGACTCCTACGAGCAGTACTTC
NA,TRBJ2-2,TRBV29-1,NA,CSAQPFSGNTGELFF,TGCAGCGCACAACCCTTTAGCGGGAACACCGGGGAGCTGTTTTTT
NA,TRBJ2-5,TRBV19,NA,CASSIARQSGETQYF,TGTGCCAGTAGTATAGCCCGACAGTCAGGAGAGACCCAGTACTTC
NA,TRBJ1-6,TRBV20-1,NA,CSASRSPLHF,TGCAGTGCTAGTCGATCACCCCTCCACTTT
NA,TRBJ2-7,TRBV10-3,NA,CAIGLGLFDEQYF,TGTGCCATCGGATTAGGGTTATTCGACGAGCAGTACTTC
NA,TRBJ2-3,TRBV6-5,NA,CASRTGPSTDTQYF,TGTGCCAGCAGGACAGGTCCTAGCACAGATACGCAGTATTTT
TRBD1,TRBJ1-2,TRBV29-1,NA,CSVPGTGNLANYGYTF,TGCAGCGTACCCGGGACAGGCAACCTAGCTAACTATGGCTACACCTTC
NA,TRBJ1-1,TRBV4-1,NA,CASSQVRGRGKGTEAFF,TGCGCCAGCAGCCAAGTTCGGGGCAGGGGAAAAGGCACTGAAGCTTTCTTT
NA,TRBJ2-1,TRBV28,NA,CASRYTPSQRDEQFF,TGTGCCAGCAGATACACCCCCAGCCAGAGAGATGAGCAGTTCTTC
TRBD2,TRBJ2-1,TRBV5-1,once,CASSSRTSGFYNEQFF,TGCGCCAGCAGCTCCAGAACTAGCGGATTTTACAATGAGCAGTTCTTC